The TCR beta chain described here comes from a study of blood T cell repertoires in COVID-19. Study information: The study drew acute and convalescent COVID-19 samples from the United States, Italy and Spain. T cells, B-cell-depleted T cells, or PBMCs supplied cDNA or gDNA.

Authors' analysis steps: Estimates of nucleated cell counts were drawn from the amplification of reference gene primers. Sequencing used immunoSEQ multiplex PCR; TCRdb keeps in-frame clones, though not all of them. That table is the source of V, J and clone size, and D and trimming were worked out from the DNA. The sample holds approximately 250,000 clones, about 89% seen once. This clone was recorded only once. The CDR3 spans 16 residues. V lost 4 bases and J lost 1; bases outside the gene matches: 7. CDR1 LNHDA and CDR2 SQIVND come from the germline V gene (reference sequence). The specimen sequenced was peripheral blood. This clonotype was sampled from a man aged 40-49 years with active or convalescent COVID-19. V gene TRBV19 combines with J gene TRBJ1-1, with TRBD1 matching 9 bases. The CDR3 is CASSTLTGGRNTEAFF. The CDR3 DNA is TGTGCCAGTAGTACCCTCACAGGGGGCCGGAACACTGAAGCTTTCTTT.